This TCR beta chain was identified in a study of Ad26.COV2.S vaccination and SARS-CoV-2 variants. Study overall: A participant enrolled in the COV1001 Ad26.COV2.S trial arm provided the sample.

This CDR3 spans 18 amino acids. Per the germline V gene, CDR1 is SGHVS and CDR2 is FQNEAQ. Trimming took 1 base from V and 3 from J; bases not matched to a gene: 13. Produced via immunoSEQ multiplex PCR; TCRdb's table is partial and in-frame only. The sample lists 320,000 or so clones, under 90% seen once, with around 5.5% in the top ten. Treatment indicated: approximately 18 received Ad26.COV2.S at low or high dose, single or two shots; about 5 received placebo; per-sample allocation not given. The samples date from day 63 after the first vaccine or placebo injection. Ad26 vector vaccine expressed Wuhan-strain SARS-CoV-2 spike.

This receptor was taken from a person between 18 and 65 years old who received the Ad26.COV2.S COVID-19 vaccine or a placebo. The J gene is TRBJ2-7, the V gene TRBV7-8; TRBD1 matches 9 bases. Source: peripheral blood, taken in a trial of Ad26.COV2.S vaccine versus placebo. DNA of the CDR3: TGTGCCAGCAGCTTAGGGTGGGGAAAGGACAGGGGAGGCTACGAGCAGTACTTC. Protein sequence: CASSLGWGKDRGGYEQYF.